The 5 T cell receptor beta chains presented below share a single source sample, sequenced in a study of cytomegalovirus exposure and HLA in healthy donors. PCR was performed using 60 Vbeta and 13 Jbeta primers. The assay was immunoSEQ multiplex PCR, and TCRdb's table has in-frame clones only and misses some. The sample lists around 190,000 clones, around 77% seen once, with roughly 3% in the top ten. The sequencing input was PBMCs. Receptor source: a woman between 25 and 40 years old in good health and CMV-seronegative.

The table lists this clone with a few counts. This chain joins TRBV18 and TRBJ2-5; maybe TRBD2 (6 bases). The V and J ends lost 0 bases and 5 bases respectively, with 13 bases between them. This CDR3 has 15 amino acids. Germline CDR1 KGHSH, CDR2 LQKENI. In nucleotides, the CDR3 is TGTGCCAGCTCACCACCTTCTGGCGGGGATGAGACCCAGTACTTC. It specifies CASSPPSGGDETQYF.

The chain is built from TRBV27 and TRBJ2-3, with TRBD2 matching 8 bases. Germline assignment: CDR1 MNHEY and CDR2 SMNVEV (reference sequence). The CDR3 spans 17 residues. The V gene end was trimmed by 4 bases and the J gene end by 0 bases; junction bases not matched to a gene: 9. CDR3 coding DNA: TGTGCCAGCAGTTGGAGGAGCGGGAGTGGTAGCACAGATACGCAGTATTTT. Protein product: CASSWRSGSGSTDTQYF.

The gene calls are TRBV5-1 and TRBJ2-1; no reliable D call. This CDR3 region has 13 residues. Germline V CDR1 and CDR2: SGHRS, YFSETQ. Trimming left V 3 bases short and J 6 bases short, with 10 bases between. The CDR3 is CASSSGDGNEQFF. CDR3 DNA sequence: TGCGCCAGCAGCTCCGGAGATGGCAATGAGCAGTTCTTC. The full variable domain, with the rest looked up from reference TRBV5-1 and TRBJ2-1, is KAGVTQTPRYLIKTRGQQVTLSCSPISGHRSVSWYQQTPGQGLQFLFEYFSETQRNKGNFPGRFSGRQFSNSRSEMNVSTLELGDSALYLCASSSGDGNEQFFGPGTRLTVL.

V is TRBV6-1 and J is TRBJ1-6; unclear D gene. This CDR3 region has 14 residues. The V gene lost 4 bases and the J gene lost 0 bases, with 4 bases spanning the gap. Germline loops: CDR1 MNHNS, CDR2 SASEGT. DNA for the CDR3: TGTGCCAGCAGTGCGCGCTCCTATAATTCACCCCTCCACTTT. Translation: CASSARSYNSPLHF.

In this sample, this clone turned up once. This rearrangement joins TRBV10-1 to TRBJ2-2; weak D call: TRBD1 (6 bases). The CDR3 is made up of 19 amino acids. The V end was cut by 5 bases, the J end by 0 bases, with 22 bases between. Germline V lookup: CDR1 WNHNN, CDR2 SYGVQD (reference sequence). DNA of the CDR3: TGCGCCAGCAGTACGCTCCCTGGTTTAGGACAGTCGAACACCGGGGAGCTGTTTTTT. Its translation: CASSTLPGLGQSNTGELFF.